This T cell receptor beta chain was observed in a study of shared clonotypes between healthy human individuals. Points from the study as a whole: Generation probabilities of non-shared clonotypes were lower (relative to those shared by all four donors). Sequencing of the sorted subsets was shown by rarefaction to be incomplete despite large depth. Naive subsets usually exceeded memory subsets in estimated richness.

This clone was recorded once. Antigen: not known. Donation came from healthy HIV-negative adults that had no recent acute infections or vaccinations. The assay was immunoSEQ multiplex PCR, and TCRdb's table has in-frame clones only and misses some. Among some 2,400,000 clones listed, nearly 97% were seen once. CDR1 and CDR2 (germline): LNHDA, SQIVND (reference sequence). Trimming stripped 7 bases from V and 4 bases from J, with 17 bases between. This CDR3 is built from 15 residues. The gene calls are TRBV19 and TRBJ2-1; D could derive from TRBD1 or TRBD2 (5 bases each). Sequenced sample: naive CD4+ T cells sorted from blood. Subset described: CD45RA+ positively selected. This receptor was identified in a man between 18 and 29 years old in good health. CDR3 in amino acids: CASTSGSHIYNEQFF. As DNA, the CDR3 is TGTGCCAGTACCTCAGGGAGCCATATATACAATGAGCAGTTCTTC. Together with reference TRBV19 and TRBJ2-1, the CDR3 gives the full variable domain: DGGITQSPKYLFRKEGQNVTLSCEQNLNHDAMYWYRQDPGQGLRLIYYSQIVNDFQKGDIAEGYSVSREKKESFPLTVTSAQKNPTAFYLCASTSGSHIYNEQFFGPGTRLTVL.